One sample yielded the 23 T cell receptor beta chains listed below, sequenced in a study of OX40 agonist ivuxolimab in advanced cancers. The repertoire was sequenced with immunoSEQ multiplex PCR; TCRdb's copy has only in-frame clones and lacks some. The sample yields approximately 64,000 clones, about 87% seen once. This sample comprised CD4+ or CD8+ T cells sorted from blood, obtained in a trial of the OX40 agonist ivuxolimab. The receptors derive from an adult with an advanced solid tumor such as melanoma, head and neck, liver or kidney cancer.

This clone was recorded only once. The J gene is TRBJ2-3, the V gene TRBV5-1; D remains unclear. Per germline, CDR1 SGHRS and CDR2 YFSETQ. The CDR3 consists of 16 residues. V was pared by 0 bases and J by 0 bases, with 11 bases between. CDR3 residues: CASSLDGQFSTDTQYF. In DNA form, the CDR3 reads TGCGCCAGCAGCTTGGACGGGCAGTTTAGCACAGATACGCAGTATTTT.

V gene TRBV11-2 combines with J gene TRBJ2-2; 10 positions match TRBD2. Trimming removed 3 bases from V and 4 bases from J; junction bases left unmatched: 8. This CDR3 is built from 17 residues. Germline V CDR1 and CDR2: SGHAT, FQNNGV. The CDR3 is CASSFPLAGASTGELFF. CDR3 coding DNA: TGTGCCAGCAGCTTCCCGCTAGCGGGAGCGAGCACCGGGGAGCTGTTTTTT. Supplemented by reference TRBV11-2 and TRBJ2-2, the full variable domain reads EAGVAQSPRYKIIEKRQSVAFWCNPISGHATLYWYQQILGQGPKLLIQFQNNGVVDDSQLPKDRFSAERLKGVDSTLKIQPAKLEDSAVYLCASSFPLAGASTGELFFGEGSRLTVL.

This clone was detected once. The J gene is TRBJ2-3, the V gene TRBV7-9; TRBD2 matches at 7 bases. The CDR3 has 17 amino acids. The V gene's germline CDR1 is SEHNR and CDR2 FQNEAQ (reference sequence). J gave up 5 bases and V 0 bases, and 11 bases lay outside the gene matches. Here the CDR3 reads CASSLAQGGSGIDTQYF. Written as DNA, the CDR3 is TGTGCCAGCAGCTTAGCGCAGGGCGGGAGTGGAATAGATACGCAGTATTTT.

The chain links TRBV28 to TRBJ2-2, with D tentatively TRBD2 (5 bases). Germline CDR1 MDHEN, CDR2 SYDVKM. The CDR3 has 14 amino acids. The CDR3 nucleotides are TGTGCGAGTTTAGGGAGCCTGAACACCGGGGAGCTGTTTTTT. Translated, it gives CASLGSLNTGELFF.

Comments on this clone: Additional DNA sequences in this sample encode the identical CDR3. The gene calls are TRBV15 and TRBJ1-4; D gene unclear. V dropped 3 bases and J dropped 8 bases, with 10 bases sitting between them. Looked up from germline, CDR1 is LNHNV and CDR2 is YYDKDF (reference sequence). This CDR3 spans 13 amino acids. The CDR3 bases are TGTGCCACCAGCAGGGACCCGGGAGAAAAACTGTTTTTT. Its protein product is CATSRDPGEKLFF.

V usage is TRBV18 and J usage is TRBJ2-7, with D tentatively TRBD1 (6 bases). The germline gives CDR1 KGHSH, CDR2 LQKENI. The CDR3 has 14 residues. Trimming stripped 3 bases from V and 1 base from J, with 10 bases between. The CDR3 spells CASSPATGSYEQYF. As DNA, the CDR3 is TGTGCCAGCTCACCGGCAACAGGGTCCTACGAGCAGTACTTC.

The chain uses TRBV5-1 and TRBJ1-1; TRBD1 is a possible D gene (5 bases). In germline, CDR1 is SGHRS, CDR2 YFSETQ. CDR3 size: 12 residues. Trimming cost V 6 bases and J 4 bases, with 10 bases left between them. The CDR3 DNA follows: TGCGCCAGCAACGGCGGGGGCACTGAAGCTTTCTTT. As protein: CASNGGGTEAFF.

The chain carries TRBV7-9 and TRBJ2-7; TRBD2 matches at 7 bases. The CDR3 loop spans 14 amino acids. The J segment lost 4 bases and the V segment lost 7 bases, leaving 10 bases of the junction unmatched. Germline V gives CDR1 SEHNR, CDR2 FQNEAQ (reference sequence). This chain's CDR3 is CASTMEGGPYEQYF. CDR3 DNA: TGTGCCAGCACCATGGAGGGAGGGCCTTACGAGCAGTACTTC.

This clone has a handful of counts. The genes are TRBV18 and TRBJ2-7; 7 positions agree with TRBD1. The length of the CDR3 is 12 residues. V lost 6 bases and J lost 4; bases outside the gene matches: 3. CDR1 is KGHSH, CDR2 LQKENI, per germline. CDR3 in amino acids: CASSLQGYEQYF. CDR3 nucleotides: TGTGCCAGCTCCCTACAGGGGTACGAGCAGTACTTC.

The chain combines TRBV6-6 with TRBJ1-2, with TRBD1 identical over 10 bases. J lost 1 base, V lost 5 bases, and 4 bases had no gene match. CDR3 size: 15 residues. Germline CDR1 MNHNY, CDR2 SVGAGI (reference sequence). This CDR3 is CASSPRTGGNYGYTF. DNA of the CDR3: TGTGCCAGCAGTCCCCGGACAGGGGGTAACTATGGCTACACCTTC.

V usage is TRBV5-1 and J usage is TRBJ2-7; D gene uncertain. CDR3 length equals 14 residues. The V end was cut by 1 base, the J end by 1 base, with 9 bases between. Looked up from germline, CDR1 is SGHRS and CDR2 is YFSETQ. CDR3 in amino acids: CASSLLEPSYEQYF. The CDR3 DNA follows: TGCGCCAGCAGCTTGCTGGAACCATCCTACGAGCAGTACTTC.

This chain joins TRBV15 and TRBJ2-7, with 7 bases aligning to TRBD2. This CDR3 region has 15 residues. V shed 5 bases and J 0 bases; nucleotides not matched to a gene: 7. Germline V gene sequence: CDR1 LNHNV, CDR2 YYDKDF (reference sequence). The CDR3 DNA sequence: TGTGCCACCAGCGAACGAACTAGCGTCTCCTACGAGCAGTACTTC. Translated, it gives CATSERTSVSYEQYF.

The V and J genes are TRBV15 and TRBJ2-3, with D hard to call. Germline CDR1 is LNHNV and CDR2 is YYDKDF (reference sequence). V was trimmed by 0 bases and J by 5 bases, leaving 9 bases between them. The CDR3 spans 14 residues. CDR3 protein: CATSRDLRGDTQYF. In nucleotides, the CDR3 is TGTGCCACCAGCAGAGATCTGAGAGGAGATACGCAGTATTTT.

The chain links TRBV29-1 to TRBJ1-4; no reliable D call. This CDR3 is built from 11 residues. Per the germline V gene, CDR1 is SQVTM and CDR2 is ANQGSEA. The V end lost 3 bases, the J end lost 7 bases, and 6 bases lay between the germline ends. Here the CDR3 reads CSVEISEKLFF. DNA of the CDR3: TGCAGCGTTGAGATTTCTGAAAAACTGTTTTTT.

The chain links TRBV28 to TRBJ2-5; D not certain. Germline V lookup: CDR1 MDHEN, CDR2 SYDVKM. Trimming took 4 bases from V and 2 from J, leaving 8 bases between them. This CDR3 region has 13 residues. Here the CDR3 reads CASSSERQETQYF. The CDR3 DNA sequence: TGTGCCAGCAGTTCAGAACGACAAGAGACCCAGTACTTC.

The chain links TRBV27 to TRBJ2-2; 10 nucleotides agree with TRBD1. V trimming: 5 bases; J trimming: 3 bases; junction bases outside the gene matches: 6. Germline loops: CDR1 MNHEY, CDR2 SMNVEV (reference sequence). This CDR3 has 16 residues. The CDR3 DNA sequence: TGTGCCAGCAGTCTTACCGGGACAGGGGACACCGGGGAGCTGTTTTTT. Encoded protein: CASSLTGTGDTGELFF.

The chain is built from TRBV7-9 and TRBJ2-5; 10 bases map to TRBD2. V dropped 5 bases and J dropped 0; count of bases not matched to a gene: 6. Germline V lookup: CDR1 SEHNR, CDR2 FQNEAQ (reference sequence). CDR3 size: 16 residues. The CDR3 DNA sequence: TGTGCCAGCAGCCGGGGACTAGCGATGTACCAAGAGACCCAGTACTTC. Its translation is CASSRGLAMYQETQYF.

The V call is TRBV19, the J call TRBJ2-1; 14 bases fit TRBD2. V trimming: 4 bases; J trimming: 8 bases; junction bases outside the gene matches: 4. The CDR3 extends over 15 amino acids. Germline CDR1 reads LNHDA; CDR2 reads SQIVND (reference sequence). CDR3 sequence: CASSTGTSGSYEQFF. Here the CDR3 DNA reads TGTGCCAGTAGTACCGGGACTAGCGGGAGCTATGAGCAGTTCTTC.

The gene calls are TRBV27 and TRBJ2-5; TRBD2 aligns across 7 bases. The CDR3 totals 14 residues. V shed 6 bases and J 5 bases; nucleotides not matched to a gene: 9. Germline CDR1 is MNHEY and CDR2 is SMNVEV (reference sequence). The CDR3 DNA reads as TGTGCCAGCAGAAAAGCGGGACCGGCGGAGACCCAGTACTTC. Translation gives CASRKAGPAETQYF.

The chain combines TRBV6-1 with TRBJ1-1; no definite D call. V was cut by 7 bases and J by 0 bases, with 15 bases left in between. The germline CDR1 and CDR2 sequences are MNHNS and SASEGT. CDR3 length: 15 residues. The CDR3 sequence is CASNDPGLVNTEAFF. The CDR3 bases are TGTGCCAGCAATGACCCGGGCTTAGTGAACACTGAAGCTTTCTTT.

V and J are TRBV6-1 and TRBJ1-1; 8 positions match TRBD1. The length of the CDR3 is 14 residues. Germline lookup yields CDR1 MNHNS and CDR2 SASEGT. Unmatched junction bases numbered 9, after V lost 6 bases and J lost 6 bases. The CDR3 sequence: CASSRRQGMAEAFF. CDR3 bases: TGTGCCAGCAGCAGAAGACAGGGGATGGCTGAAGCTTTCTTT.

Only one count was recorded for this clone. The chain combines TRBV20-1 with TRBJ2-7, with TRBD2 matching over 7 bases. Trimming removed 6 bases from V and 4 bases from J; junction bases left unmatched: 3. This CDR3 region has 11 residues. CDR1 and CDR2 from the germline V gene are DFQATT and SNEGSKA (reference sequence). The CDR3 DNA reads as TGCAGTGCCGCTAGCGGATACGAGCAGTACTTC. Its translation is CSAASGYEQYF.

This chain links TRBV21-1 with TRBJ2-6; the D segment call TRBD1 is taken from the table without a DNA check. TRBV21-1 is a documented pseudogene. The CDR3 length is 21 residues. The CDR3 region has the DNA TGTGCCAGCAGCAAAGTGGAAATGTTTAGGAGGGGGCGCGTCTCGGCCAACGTCCTGACTTTC. Its translation: CASSKVEMFRRGRVSANVLTF.